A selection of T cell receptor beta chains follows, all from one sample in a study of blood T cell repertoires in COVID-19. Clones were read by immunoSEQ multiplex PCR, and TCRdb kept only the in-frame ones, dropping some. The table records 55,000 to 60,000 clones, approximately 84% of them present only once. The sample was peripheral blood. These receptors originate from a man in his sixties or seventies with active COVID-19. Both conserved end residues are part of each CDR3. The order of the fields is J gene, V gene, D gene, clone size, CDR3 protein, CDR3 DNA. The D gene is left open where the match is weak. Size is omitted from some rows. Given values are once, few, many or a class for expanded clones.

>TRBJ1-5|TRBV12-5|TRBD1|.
CASGPPTGGSNQPQHF
TGTGCTAGTGGCCCCCCGACAGGGGGAAGCAATCAGCCCCAGCATTTT
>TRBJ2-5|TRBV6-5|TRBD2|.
CASLPTSGGGETQYF
TGTGCCAGCCTACCGACTAGCGGAGGCGGAGAGACCCAGTACTTC
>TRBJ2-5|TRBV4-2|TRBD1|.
CASSRGQEQETQYF
TGTGCCAGCAGCCGAGGACAGGAACAAGAGACCCAGTACTTC
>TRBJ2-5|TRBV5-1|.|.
CASSLDTSIQETQYF
TGCGCCAGCAGCTTGGATACCAGTATACAAGAGACCCAGTACTTC
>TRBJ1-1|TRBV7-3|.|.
CASSLNRATEAFF
TGTGCCAGCAGCTTAAACAGGGCCACTGAAGCTTTCTTT
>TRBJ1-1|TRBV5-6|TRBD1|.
CASSPTGYGTEAFF
TGTGCCAGCAGTCCGACAGGGTACGGCACTGAAGCTTTCTTT
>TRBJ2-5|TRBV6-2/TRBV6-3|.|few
CASSYSILHEGETQYF
TGTGCCAGCAGTTACTCGATTTTGCACGAGGGAGAGACCCAGTACTTC
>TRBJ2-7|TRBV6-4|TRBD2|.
CASSGASGRTDGAYEQYF
TGTGCCAGCAGTGGAGCTAGCGGGAGAACGGATGGGGCCTACGAGCAGTACTTC
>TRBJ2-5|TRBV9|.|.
CASSVQAGQETQYF
TGTGCCAGCAGCGTGCAGGCCGGCCAAGAGACCCAGTACTTC
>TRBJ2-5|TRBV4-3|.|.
CASSKLGPSQGGETQYF
TGCGCCAGCAGCAAACTGGGGCCGAGCCAGGGAGGAGAGACCCAGTACTTC
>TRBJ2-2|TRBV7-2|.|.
CASSLFMAGNTGELFF
TGTGCCAGCAGCTTGTTCATGGCGGGGAACACCGGGGAGCTGTTTTTT
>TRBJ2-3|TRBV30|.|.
CAWSVHGVDTQYF
TGTGCCTGGAGTGTACATGGAGTCGATACGCAGTATTTT
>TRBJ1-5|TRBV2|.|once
CASSDTESKPQHF
TGTGCCAGCAGTGACACAGAATCAAAGCCCCAGCATTTT
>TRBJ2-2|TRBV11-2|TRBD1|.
CASSLVARDRSYTGELFF
TGTGCCAGCAGCTTAGTGGCCCGGGACAGATCTTACACCGGGGAGCTGTTTTTT
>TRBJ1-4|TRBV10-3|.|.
CATQGFSNEKLFF
TGTGCCACTCAGGGTTTTTCTAATGAAAAACTGTTTTTT
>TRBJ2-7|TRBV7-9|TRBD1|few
CASSLWDRGLEQYF
TGTGCCAGCAGCTTATGGGACAGGGGGCTCGAGCAGTACTTC
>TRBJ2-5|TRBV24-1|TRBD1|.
CATSDHPGQEKTQYF
TGTGCCACCAGTGATCACCCCGGACAGGAGAAGACCCAGTACTTC
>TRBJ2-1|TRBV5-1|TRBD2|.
CASSELAGVEQFF
TGCGCCAGCAGCGAACTAGCGGGAGTTGAGCAGTTCTTC
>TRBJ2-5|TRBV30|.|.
CAWIESSETQYF
TGTGCCTGGATAGAGTCGTCGGAGACCCAGTACTTC
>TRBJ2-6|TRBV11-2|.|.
CASSTGANVLTF
TGTGCCAGCAGTACTGGGGCCAACGTCCTGACTTTC
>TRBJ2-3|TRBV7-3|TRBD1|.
CASSPGQGYTDTQYF
TGTGCCAGCAGCCCAGGACAGGGTTATACAGATACGCAGTATTTT
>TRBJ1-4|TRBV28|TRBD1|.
CASSWTGGSEKLFF
TGTGCCAGCAGTTGGACAGGGGGTTCTGAAAAACTGTTTTTT
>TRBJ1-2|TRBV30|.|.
CAWIPGGFNYGYTF
TGTGCCTGGATCCCCGGCGGGTTTAACTATGGCTACACCTTC